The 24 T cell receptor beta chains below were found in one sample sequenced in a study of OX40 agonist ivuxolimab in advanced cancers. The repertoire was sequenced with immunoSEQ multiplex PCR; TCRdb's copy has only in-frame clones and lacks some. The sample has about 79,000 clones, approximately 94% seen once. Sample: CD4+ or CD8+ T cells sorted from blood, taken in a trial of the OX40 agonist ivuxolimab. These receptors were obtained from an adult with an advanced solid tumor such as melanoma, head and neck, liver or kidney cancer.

The CDR3 protein is CASSSSWGTPGNTIYF. CDR3 bases: TGTGCCAGCAGTTCCTCTTGGGGCACTCCTGGAAACACCATATATTTT. The chain couples TRBV28 to TRBJ1-3; weak D call: TRBD1 (5 bases). Germline V gene data show CDR1 as MDHEN and CDR2 as SYDVKM. Trimming shortened V by 4 bases and J by 2 bases, and 15 bases separated the two germline ends. CDR3 size: 16 residues.

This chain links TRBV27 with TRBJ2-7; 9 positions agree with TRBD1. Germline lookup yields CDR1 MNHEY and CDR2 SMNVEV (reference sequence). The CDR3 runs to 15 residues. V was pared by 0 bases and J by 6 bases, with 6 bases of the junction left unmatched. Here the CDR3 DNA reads TGTGCCAGCAGTTTATCCGGGACAGGGAAAGTCGAGCAGTACTTC. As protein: CASSLSGTGKVEQYF.

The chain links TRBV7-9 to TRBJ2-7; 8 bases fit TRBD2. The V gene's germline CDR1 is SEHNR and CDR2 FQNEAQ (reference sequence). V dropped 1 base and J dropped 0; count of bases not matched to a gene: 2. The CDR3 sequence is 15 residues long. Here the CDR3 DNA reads TGTGCCAGCAGCTTAGGCGGGGGGACCTCCTACGAGCAGTACTTC. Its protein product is CASSLGGGTSYEQYF.

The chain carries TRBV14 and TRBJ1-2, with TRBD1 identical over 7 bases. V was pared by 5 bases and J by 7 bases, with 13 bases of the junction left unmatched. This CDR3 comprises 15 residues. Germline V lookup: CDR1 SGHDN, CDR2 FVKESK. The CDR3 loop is CASSYPGQSVSGYTF. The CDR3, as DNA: TGTGCCAGCAGCTACCCGGGACAGAGTGTCTCTGGCTACACCTTC.

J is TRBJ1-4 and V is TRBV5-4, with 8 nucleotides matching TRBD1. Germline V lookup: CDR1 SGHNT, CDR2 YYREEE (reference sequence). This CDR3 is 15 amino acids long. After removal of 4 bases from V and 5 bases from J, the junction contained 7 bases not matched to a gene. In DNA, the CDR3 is TGTGCCAGCAGCAACGGACAGGGACAAAATGAAAAACTGTTTTTT. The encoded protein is CASSNGQGQNEKLFF.

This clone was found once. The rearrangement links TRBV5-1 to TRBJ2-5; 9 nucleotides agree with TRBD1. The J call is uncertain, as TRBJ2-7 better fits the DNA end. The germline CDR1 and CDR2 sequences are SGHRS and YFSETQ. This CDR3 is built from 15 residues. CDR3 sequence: CASSRGQGEGYEQYF. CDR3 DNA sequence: TGCGCCAGCAGTAGGGGACAGGGAGAAGGATACGAGCAGTACTTC.

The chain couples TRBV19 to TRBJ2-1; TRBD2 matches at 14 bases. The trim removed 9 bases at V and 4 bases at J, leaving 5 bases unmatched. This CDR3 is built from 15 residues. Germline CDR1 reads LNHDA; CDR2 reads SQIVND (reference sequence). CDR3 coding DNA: TGTGCCAGCAGCCGGACTAGCGGGGGGTACAATGAGCAGTTCTTC. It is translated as CASSRTSGGYNEQFF.

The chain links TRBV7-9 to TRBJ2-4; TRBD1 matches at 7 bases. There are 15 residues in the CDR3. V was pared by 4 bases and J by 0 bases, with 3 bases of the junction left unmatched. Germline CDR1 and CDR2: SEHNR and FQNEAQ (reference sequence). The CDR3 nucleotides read TGTGCCAGCAGCTCGGGACAGCTAGCCAAAAACATTCAGTACTTC. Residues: CASSSGQLAKNIQYF.

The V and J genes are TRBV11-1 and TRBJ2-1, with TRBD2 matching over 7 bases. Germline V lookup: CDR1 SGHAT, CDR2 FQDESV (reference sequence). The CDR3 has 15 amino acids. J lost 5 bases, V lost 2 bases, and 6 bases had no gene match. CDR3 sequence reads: CASSLSHTSDNEQFF. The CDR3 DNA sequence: TGTGCCAGCAGCTTAAGCCATACTAGCGACAATGAGCAGTTCTTC.

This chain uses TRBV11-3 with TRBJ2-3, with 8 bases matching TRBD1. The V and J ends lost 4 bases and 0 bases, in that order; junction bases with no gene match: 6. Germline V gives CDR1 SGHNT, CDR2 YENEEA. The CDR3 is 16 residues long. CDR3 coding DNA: TGTGCCAGCAGCTCCACGACAGGGGTTAGCACAGATACGCAGTATTTT. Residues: CASSSTTGVSTDTQYF.

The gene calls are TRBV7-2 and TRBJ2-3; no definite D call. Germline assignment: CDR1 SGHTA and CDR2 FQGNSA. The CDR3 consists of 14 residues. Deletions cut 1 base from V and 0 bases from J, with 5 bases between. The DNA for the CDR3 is TGTGCCAGCAGCTTAGTTACTAGCACAGATACGCAGTATTTT. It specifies CASSLVTSTDTQYF.

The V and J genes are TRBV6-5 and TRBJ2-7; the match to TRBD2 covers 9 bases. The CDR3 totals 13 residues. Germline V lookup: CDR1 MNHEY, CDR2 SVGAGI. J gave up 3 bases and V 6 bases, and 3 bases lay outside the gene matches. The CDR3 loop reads CASSPTSGYEQYF. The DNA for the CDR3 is TGTGCCAGCAGCCCGACTAGCGGCTACGAGCAGTACTTC.

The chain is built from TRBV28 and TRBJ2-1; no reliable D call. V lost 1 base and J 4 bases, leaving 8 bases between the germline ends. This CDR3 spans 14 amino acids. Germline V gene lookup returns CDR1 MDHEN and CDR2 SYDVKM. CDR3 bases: TGTGCCAGCAGTTTATCGGCAAGTTACAATGAGCAGTTCTTC. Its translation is CASSLSASYNEQFF.

This CDR3 is CASSSTGAPRSRTEAFF. Written as DNA, the CDR3 is TGTGCCAGCAGCTCCACAGGGGCCCCCCGATCGAGGACTGAAGCTTTCTTT. J is TRBJ1-1 and V is TRBV13; TRBD1 matches 7 bases. This CDR3 has 17 amino acids. The germline V gene encodes CDR1 PRHDT and CDR2 FYEKMQ (reference sequence). Trimming cost V 4 bases and J 5 bases; bases outside gene matches: 16.

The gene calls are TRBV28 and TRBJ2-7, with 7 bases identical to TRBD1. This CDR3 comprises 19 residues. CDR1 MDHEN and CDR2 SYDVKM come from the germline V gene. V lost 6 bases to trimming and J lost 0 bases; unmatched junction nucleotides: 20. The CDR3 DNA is TGTGCCAGCAGCCCTAATGTAGGGGGCGCGTGGGTAGGCTCCTACGAGCAGTACTTC. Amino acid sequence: CASSPNVGGAWVGSYEQYF.

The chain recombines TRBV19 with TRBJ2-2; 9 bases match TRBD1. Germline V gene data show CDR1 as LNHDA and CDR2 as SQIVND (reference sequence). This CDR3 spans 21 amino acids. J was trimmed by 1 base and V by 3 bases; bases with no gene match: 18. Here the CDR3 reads CASSIRPGQGFRWGNTGELFF. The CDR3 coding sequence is TGTGCCAGTAGTATCCGCCCGGGACAGGGTTTTCGCTGGGGGAACACCGGGGAGCTGTTTTTT. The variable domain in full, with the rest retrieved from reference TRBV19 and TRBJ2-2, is DGGITQSPKYLFRKEGQNVTLSCEQNLNHDAMYWYRQDPGQGLRLIYYSQIVNDFQKGDIAEGYSVSREKKESFPLTVTSAQKNPTAFYLCASSIRPGQGFRWGNTGELFFGEGSRLTVL.

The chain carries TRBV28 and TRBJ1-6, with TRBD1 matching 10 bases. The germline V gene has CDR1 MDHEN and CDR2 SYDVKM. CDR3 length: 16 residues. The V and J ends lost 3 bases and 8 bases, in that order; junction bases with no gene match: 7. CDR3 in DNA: TGTGCCAGCAGTTTGAGGACAGGGGGTAGTGATTCACCCCTCCACTTT. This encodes CASSLRTGGSDSPLHF. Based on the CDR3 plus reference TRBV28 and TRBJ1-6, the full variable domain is DVKVTQSSRYLVKRTGEKVFLECVQDMDHENMFWYRQDPGLGLRLIYFSYDVKMKEKGDIPEGYSVSREKKERFSLILESASTNQTSMYLCASSLRTGGSDSPLHFGNGTRLTVT.

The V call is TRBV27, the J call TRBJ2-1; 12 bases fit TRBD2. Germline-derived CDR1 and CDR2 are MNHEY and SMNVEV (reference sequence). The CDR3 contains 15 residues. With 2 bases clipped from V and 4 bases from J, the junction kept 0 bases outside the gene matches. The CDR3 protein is CASSLGTSGYNEQFF. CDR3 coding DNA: TGTGCCAGCAGTTTAGGGACTAGCGGGTACAATGAGCAGTTCTTC.

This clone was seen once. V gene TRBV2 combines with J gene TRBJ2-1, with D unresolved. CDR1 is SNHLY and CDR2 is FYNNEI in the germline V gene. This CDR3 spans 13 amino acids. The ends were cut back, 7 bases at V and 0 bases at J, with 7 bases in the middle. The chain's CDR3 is CASKESSYNEQFF. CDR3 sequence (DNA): TGTGCCAGCAAGGAGAGCTCCTACAATGAGCAGTTCTTC.

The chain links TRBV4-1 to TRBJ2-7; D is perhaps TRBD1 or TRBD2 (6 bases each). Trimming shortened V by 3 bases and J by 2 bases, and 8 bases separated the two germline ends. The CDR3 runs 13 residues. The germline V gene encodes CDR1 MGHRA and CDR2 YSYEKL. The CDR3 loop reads CASSHGGAYEQYF. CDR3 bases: TGCGCCAGCAGCCACGGGGGCGCCTACGAGCAGTACTTC.

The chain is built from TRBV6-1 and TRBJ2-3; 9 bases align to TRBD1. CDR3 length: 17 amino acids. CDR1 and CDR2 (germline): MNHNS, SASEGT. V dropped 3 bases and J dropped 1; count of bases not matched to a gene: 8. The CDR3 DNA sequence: TGTGCCAGCAGTGAGTACAGGGGGCGTATGGGCACAGATACGCAGTATTTT. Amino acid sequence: CASSEYRGRMGTDTQYF.

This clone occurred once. The CDR3 region is CASNNPNEQFF. DNA for the CDR3: TGTGCCAGCAACAATCCCAATGAGCAGTTCTTC. The rearrangement links TRBV27 to TRBJ2-1; D not certain. Germline V gives CDR1 MNHEY, CDR2 SMNVEV (reference sequence). CDR3 length equals 11 residues. V dropped 7 bases and J dropped 6 bases, with 7 bases sitting between them.

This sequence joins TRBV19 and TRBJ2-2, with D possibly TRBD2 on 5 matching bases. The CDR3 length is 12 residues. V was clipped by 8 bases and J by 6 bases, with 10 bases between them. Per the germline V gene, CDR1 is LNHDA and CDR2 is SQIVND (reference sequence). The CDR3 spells CASWAGAGELFF. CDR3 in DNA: TGTGCCAGTTGGGCGGGCGCCGGGGAGCTGTTTTTT.

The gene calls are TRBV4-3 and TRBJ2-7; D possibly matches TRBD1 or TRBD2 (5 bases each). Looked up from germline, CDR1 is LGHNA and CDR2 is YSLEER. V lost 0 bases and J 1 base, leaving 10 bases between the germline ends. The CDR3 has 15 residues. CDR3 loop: CASSQDREISYEQYF. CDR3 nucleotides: TGCGCCAGCAGCCAAGACAGGGAGATTTCCTACGAGCAGTACTTC.